This passage covers 19 T cell receptor beta chains from one sample sequenced in a study of early stage breast cancer tumors (TCRdb year 2017). The protocol used for the library was the immunoSEQ multiplex PCR assay. The clones in this table, taken by TCRdb from immuneACCESS, are in-frame only. Not every clone is retained; where verified, under half of the shortfall comes from an unresolved V gene, and the cause of the rest is unknown. This sample comprises around 31,000 clones, roughly four fifths of them detected only once. The biggest ten clones account for about 4.3% of the sample. Material: blood. These receptors were taken from a person in their 40s with breast cancer.

In nucleotides, the CDR3 is TGTGCCAGCAGTGACGGGCCCGAGGCCGATGAGCAGTTCTTC. Its translation is CASSDGPEADEQFF. The rearrangement links TRBV6-4 to TRBJ2-1; D remains unclear. The CDR3 contains 14 residues. Germline V gene sequence: CDR1 MRHNA, CDR2 SNTAGT. Trimming took 2 bases from V and 8 from J, leaving 13 bases between them.

The chain links TRBV18 to TRBJ2-7; TRBD1 matches 7 bases. Germline CDR1 and CDR2: KGHSH and LQKENI. With V trimmed by 0 bases and J by 3 bases, 5 bases remained unmatched. CDR3 length equals 15 residues. This CDR3 reads CASSPPGTVNYEQYF. The CDR3 DNA reads TGTGCCAGCTCACCACCCGGGACAGTAAACTACGAGCAGTACTTC.

This clone occurred once. This chain joins TRBV11-2 and TRBJ1-3; tentative D call: TRBD1 (6 bases). Trimming pared 3 bases from V and 0 bases from J, leaving 12 bases between. The CDR3 extends over 16 amino acids. Germline values: CDR1 SGHAT, CDR2 FQNNGV. In DNA, the CDR3 is TGTGCCAGCAGCTTTGGACAGTTATTCTCTGGAAACACCATATATTTT. Protein: CASSFGQLFSGNTIYF. The full variable domain, in which reference TRBV11-2 and TRBJ1-3 provide the parts outside the CDR3, is EAGVAQSPRYKIIEKRQSVAFWCNPISGHATLYWYQQILGQGPKLLIQFQNNGVVDDSQLPKDRFSAERLKGVDSTLKIQPAKLEDSAVYLCASSFGQLFSGNTIYFGEGSWLTVV.

This clone has a handful of counts. The V gene is TRBV5-1, the J gene TRBJ1-1; D gene ambiguous. V lost 4 bases and J lost 1, with 17 bases in between. The germline V gene encodes CDR1 SGHRS and CDR2 YFSETQ. The CDR3 spans 16 residues. The CDR3 nucleotides are TGCGCCAGCAGCCCCCACCTGACAACAACGAACACTGAAGCTTTCTTT. Protein: CASSPHLTTTNTEAFF.

This clone was picked up one time. The rearrangement joins TRBV4-2 to TRBJ2-3; 8 nucleotides match TRBD2. Unmatched junction bases numbered 7, after V lost 0 bases and J lost 2 bases. CDR1 and CDR2 from the germline V gene are LGHNA and YNFKEQ. The CDR3 contains 17 residues. The chain's CDR3 is CASSQEAAGGPTDTQYF. As DNA, the CDR3 is TGTGCCAGCAGCCAAGAGGCGGCGGGAGGACCCACAGATACGCAGTATTTT.

This clone has a single count. The V and J genes are TRBV19 and TRBJ2-7, with 8 bases matching TRBD2. V dropped 5 bases and J dropped 2; count of bases not matched to a gene: 8. The germline V gene has CDR1 LNHDA and CDR2 SQIVND (reference sequence). The length of the CDR3 is 15 residues. CDR3 residues: CASSSGLAATYEQYF. The CDR3 DNA follows: TGTGCCAGTAGTTCCGGACTAGCTGCCACCTACGAGCAGTACTTC. Complete variable domain (other parts from reference TRBV19 and TRBJ2-7): DGGITQSPKYLFRKEGQNVTLSCEQNLNHDAMYWYRQDPGQGLRLIYYSQIVNDFQKGDIAEGYSVSREKKESFPLTVTSAQKNPTAFYLCASSSGLAATYEQYFGPGTRLTVT.

There are a few counts of this clone. The V call is TRBV2, the J call TRBJ1-5, with 9 bases identical to TRBD1. The V gene's germline CDR1 is SNHLY and CDR2 FYNNEI. This CDR3 comprises 16 residues. Losses at the gene ends were 5 bases for V and 3 bases for J; bases not matched to a gene: 8. CDR3 in DNA: TGTGCCAGCAGTTTGGGGACAGGGCTTAACAATCAGCCCCAGCATTTT. Translated, it gives CASSLGTGLNNQPQHF. Looking up the rest from reference TRBV2 and TRBJ1-5 gives the full variable domain: EPEVTQTPSHQVTQMGQEVILRCVPISNHLYFYWYRQILGQKVEFLVSFYNNEISEKSEIFDDQFSVERPDGSNFTLKIRSTKLEDSAMYFCASSLGTGLNNQPQHFGDGTRLSIL.

The chain combines TRBV5-1 with TRBJ2-1, with 10 positions matching TRBD2. V lost 0 bases, J lost 8 bases, and 5 bases stayed unmatched. CDR1 is SGHRS and CDR2 is YFSETQ in the germline V gene. This CDR3 has 15 residues. The CDR3 DNA sequence: TGCGCCAGCAGCTTGGGACTAGCGGGTATCGATGAGCAGTTCTTC. Amino acids: CASSLGLAGIDEQFF.

The V call is TRBV28, the J call TRBJ1-1; 9 bases align to TRBD1. The CDR3 runs to 16 residues. From germline, CDR1 is MDHEN and CDR2 SYDVKM. J gave up 4 bases and V 5 bases, and 11 bases lay outside the gene matches. CDR3 bases: TGTGCCAGCAGTCGGGACAGGGTGCCGGGGGGCACTGAAGCTTTCTTT. This sequence encodes CASSRDRVPGGTEAFF. Filled out from reference TRBV28 and TRBJ1-1, the complete variable domain reads DVKVTQSSRYLVKRTGEKVFLECVQDMDHENMFWYRQDPGLGLRLIYFSYDVKMKEKGDIPEGYSVSREKKERFSLILESASTNQTSMYLCASSRDRVPGGTEAFFGQGTRLTVV.

This clone was picked up one time. The chain links TRBV5-1 to TRBJ2-1, with TRBD2 matching 13 bases. V dropped 4 bases and J dropped 6; count of bases not matched to a gene: 4. The CDR3 sequence is 15 residues long. Germline-derived CDR1 and CDR2 are SGHRS and YFSETQ. CDR3 amino acids: CASSLGLAGINEQFF. The CDR3 nucleotides are TGCGCCAGCAGCCTGGGACTAGCGGGAATCAATGAGCAGTTCTTC.

This clone has just a few counts. The chain employs TRBV10-1 and TRBJ2-7; 9 bases are shared with TRBD2. Germline V gene lookup returns CDR1 WNHNN and CDR2 SYGVQD (reference sequence). The CDR3 loop spans 15 amino acids. V lost 0 bases and J lost 7; bases outside the gene matches: 7. The CDR3 sequence is CASSESGLAGSEQYF. The CDR3 coding sequence is TGCGCCAGCAGTGAGTCGGGGCTAGCGGGATCAGAGCAGTACTTC.

The chain employs TRBV28 and TRBJ1-5; D remains ambiguous. Germline loops: CDR1 MDHEN, CDR2 SYDVKM. The CDR3 sequence is 13 residues long. The V gene lost 2 bases and the J gene lost 7 bases, with 9 bases spanning the gap. CDR3 in DNA: TGTGCCAGCAGTTTAGAGAGGAGGCAGCCCCAGCATTTT. Translation gives CASSLERRQPQHF.

The chain couples TRBV4-3 to TRBJ2-1; weak D call: TRBD1 (6 bases). V was shortened by 1 base and J by 0 bases, with 25 bases between the two germline ends. This CDR3 comprises 21 residues. CDR1 and CDR2 (germline): LGHNA, YSLEER. CDR3 protein: CASSQGPDFLRQESSYNEQFF. CDR3 in DNA: TGCGCCAGCAGCCAAGGACCCGATTTCCTGAGACAGGAGAGCTCCTACAATGAGCAGTTCTTC.

The rearrangement joins TRBV13 to TRBJ2-5; 10 bases match TRBD1. Germline-derived CDR1 and CDR2 are PRHDT and FYEKMQ (reference sequence). Germline trimming cut 0 bases from V and 3 bases from J; bases unmatched to any gene: 1. The CDR3 consists of 15 residues. The CDR3 is CASSLGGTGEETQYF. In nucleotides, the CDR3 is TGTGCCAGCAGCTTAGGAGGGACAGGGGAAGAGACCCAGTACTTC.

The rearrangement uses TRBV7-2 and TRBJ2-7, with D possibly matching TRBD1 (5 bases). In germline, CDR1 is SGHTA, CDR2 FQGNSA. V lost 2 bases to trimming and J lost 3 bases, with 8 bases between them. This CDR3 spans 13 amino acids. Here the CDR3 DNA reads TGTGCCAGCAGCTTACTAAGGGGCTACGAGCAGTACTTC. Its translation: CASSLLRGYEQYF. The full variable domain, in which reference TRBV7-2 and TRBJ2-7 provide the parts outside the CDR3, is GAGVSQSPSNKVTEKGKDVELRCDPISGHTALYWYRQSLGQGLEFLIYFQGNSAPDKSGLPSDRFSAERTGGSVSTLTIQRTQQEDSAVYLCASSLLRGYEQYFGPGTRLTVT.

The chain uses TRBV5-5 and TRBJ1-4; D remains unclear. This CDR3 is built from 13 residues. Germline CDR1 is SGHKS and CDR2 is YYEKEE (reference sequence). V lost 8 bases, J lost 2 bases, and 10 bases lay in between. CDR3 nucleotide sequence: TGTGCCAGTGGCGCGGGCACTAATGAAAAACTGTTTTTT. This translates into CASGAGTNEKLFF.

This clone has more than one count but fewer than ten. This sequence joins TRBV6-4 and TRBJ2-3; D ambiguous. Trimming cost V 7 bases and J 4 bases, with 9 bases left between them. CDR3 length equals 12 residues. Germline V gene lookup returns CDR1 MRHNA and CDR2 SNTAGT. The CDR3 reads CASTWVADTQYF. In DNA, the CDR3 is TGTGCCAGCACCTGGGTGGCAGATACGCAGTATTTT.

This clone was observed a few times. This chain connects TRBV18 to TRBJ2-3; unclear D gene. The germline V and J ends were trimmed by 3 bases and 0 bases, with 10 bases remaining between them. CDR3 size: 15 residues. Germline loops: CDR1 KGHSH, CDR2 LQKENI. CDR3 DNA: TGTGCCAGCTCACCGTCGACGGCTAGCACAGATACGCAGTATTTT. Amino acids: CASSPSTASTDTQYF.

This chain joins TRBV11-1 and TRBJ2-7, with a possible D match to TRBD1 (7 bases). The ends were cut back, 2 bases at V and 6 bases at J, with 26 bases in the middle. CDR1 and CDR2 (germline): SGHAT, FQDESV (reference sequence). The CDR3 spans 18 residues. The CDR3 loop reads CASSLTGGGAGGRPEQYF. The CDR3 DNA is TGTGCCAGCAGCTTAACCGGTGGAGGGGCAGGGGGACGCCCCGAGCAGTACTTC.